This TCR beta chain was captured by sequencing in a study of human T cells and chemical hapten exposure. Study overall: In the roughly 24-week study, patients were dosed weekly with diphenylcyclopropenone on the scalp throughout.

TCRdb redid the calling of the RACE reads with MiXCR, one entry per CDR3 protein. In the table there are about 40,000 distinct CDR3 sequences, approximately 3.4% of which are singletons. Many counts were recorded for this clonotype. Its cognate antigen is unknown. The time point was: patch test 2, 6 weeks after DPC sensitization. This sample's treatment: therapeutic diphenylcyclopropenone sensitization with weekly scalp DPC. Donors were 18 to 70-year-old alopecia patients suitable for DPC. Study-level results: TCRs exceeding a frequency of 1 in 1000 stayed unchanged under DPC sensitization.

This specimen was whole blood, taken in connection with sensitization to the hapten diphenylcyclopropenone (DPC). This TCR was sampled from a middle-aged man with alopecia areata. Some clones in this sample may be carry-over from other donors' samples.

In DNA form, the CDR3 reads TGTGCCAGCAGTTACGCCCGGGCTAGCGGGGAAACCGGGGAGCTGTTTTTT. Amino acids: CASSYARASGETGELFF. The genes are TRBV6-5 and TRBJ2-2, with 9 bases that match TRBD2. Germline CDR1 MNHEY, CDR2 SVGAGI. Unmatched junction bases numbered 9, after V lost 2 bases and J lost 5 bases. The CDR3 has 17 amino acids.